Listed below are T cell receptor beta chains from one sample, sequenced in a study of T cell responses to AZD1222 COVID-19 vaccine. Repertoires were generated with immunoSEQ multiplex PCR, while TCRdb's copy carries only in-frame clones and drops some. Among approximately 67,000 clones, 70% to 90% were seen once, and the ten largest hold about 2.4%. The sequences come from peripheral blood, collected on day 0 of AZD1222 vaccination. The receptors originated from an adult in good health. The CDR3 runs from the conserved cysteine through the conserved F or W. A D gene is named only where the DNA matches it firmly. Clone size is stated in some rows and not others, as once, few, many or a class when expanded.

>-|TRBJ1-4|TRBV19|-
CASSTPGGKDEKLFF
TGTGCCAGTAGTACCCCGGGGGGAAAGGATGAAAAACTGTTTTTT
>-|TRBJ2-1|TRBV6-1|-
CASSVNLGLGYNEQFF
TGTGCCAGCAGTGTTAATCTAGGATTAGGCTACAATGAGCAGTTCTTC
>once|TRBJ2-2|TRBV7-9|TRBD1
CASSLQGKSGELFF
TGTGCCAGCAGCCTACAGGGGAAATCCGGGGAGCTGTTTTTT
>-|TRBJ1-5|TRBV7-2|-
CASSLVGAGDGNQPQHF
TGTGCCAGCAGCTTAGTGGGAGCAGGGGATGGCAATCAGCCCCAGCATTTT
>-|TRBJ1-1|TRBV24-1|-
CATSDVLGEAFF
TGTGCCACCAGTGATGTCCTAGGTGAAGCTTTCTTT
>-|TRBJ2-1|TRBV4-3|TRBD2
CASSQDFMTSGMISSYNEQFF
TGCGCCAGCAGCCAAGATTTTATGACTAGCGGGATGATCTCCTCCTACAATGAGCAGTTCTTC
>-|TRBJ2-3|TRBV5-6|TRBD2
CASSAGLAVPSNTQYF
TGTGCCAGCAGCGCGGGACTAGCGGTGCCTTCCAATACGCAGTATTTT
>-|TRBJ2-5|TRBV9|-
CASTPGPQETQYF
TGTGCCAGCACCCCCGGTCCCCAAGAGACCCAGTACTTC
>-|TRBJ2-1|TRBV18|TRBD2
CASSPPLLAGGIQFF
TGTGCCAGCTCACCACCGTTGCTAGCGGGGGGTATTCAGTTCTTC
>once|TRBJ1-2|TRBV6-5|TRBD1
CASRTPTGKVGGYTF
TGTGCCAGCAGAACTCCGACAGGGAAAGTAGGAGGCTACACCTTC
>-|TRBJ2-7|TRBV30|-
CAWSVGLTYEQYF
TGTGCCTGGAGTGTCGGGCTTACCTACGAGCAGTACTTC
>-|TRBJ2-3|TRBV28|TRBD2
CASASGPTDTQYF
TGTGCCAGCGCTAGCGGCCCCACAGATACGCAGTATTTT
>-|TRBJ2-6|TRBV6-6|TRBD1
CASSRYRGLSGANVLTF
TGTGCCAGCAGTCGTTACAGGGGGCTGTCTGGGGCCAACGTCCTGACTTTC